This T cell receptor (beta chain) was retrieved from a study of blood T cells in healthy people across ages. In the study overall: T cells yielded about one barcoded beta molecule per two cells through template switching.

The germline V gene encodes CDR1 SGHTA and CDR2 FQGTGA. V was pared by 0 bases and J by 5 bases, with 9 bases between. This CDR3 has 14 residues. The authors ran a second PCR of roughly 6 to 11 cycles using a sample-barcoded 5' primer and a J-beta primer mix. In TCRdb, the 5' RACE reads were re-called with MiXCR into one record per CDR3 protein. The sample has fewer than 800,000 distinct CDR3 sequences, 20% to 25% seen once. The study's findings and limits: Diversity figures based on one million T cells were deemed too low. In the absence of known donor CMV status, changes in expanded clonotypes were possibly confounded.

About this clonotype itself: What it recognizes is unknown.

Total RNA extraction produced at least 6 micrograms (per sample) for the study. What was sequenced was blood. The chain has TRBV7-3 and TRBJ2-3, with D possibly being TRBD1 (5 bases). This receptor was identified in a man between 65 and 85 years old in good health. The CDR3 nucleotides are TGTGCCAGCAGCTTAACCGGACACAGAGATACGCAGTATTTT. This codes for CASSLTGHRDTQYF.